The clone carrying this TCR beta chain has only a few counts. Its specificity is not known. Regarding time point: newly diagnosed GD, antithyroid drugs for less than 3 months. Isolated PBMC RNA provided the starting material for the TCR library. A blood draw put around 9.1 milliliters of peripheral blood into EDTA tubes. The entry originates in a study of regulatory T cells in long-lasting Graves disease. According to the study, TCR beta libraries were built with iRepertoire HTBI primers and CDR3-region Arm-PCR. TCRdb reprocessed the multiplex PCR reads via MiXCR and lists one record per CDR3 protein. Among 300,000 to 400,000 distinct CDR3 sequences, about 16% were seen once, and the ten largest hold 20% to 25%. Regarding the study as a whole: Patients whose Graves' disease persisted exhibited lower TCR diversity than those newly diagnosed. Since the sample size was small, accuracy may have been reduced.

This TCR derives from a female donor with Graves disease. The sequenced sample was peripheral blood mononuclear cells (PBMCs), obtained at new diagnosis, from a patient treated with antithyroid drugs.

CDR3 in DNA: TGTGCCACCAGTGATCCACTGCGGGGGACAGAGACCCAGTACTTC. Amino acids: CATSDPLRGTETQYF. This chain connects TRBV24-1 to TRBJ2-5; TRBD2 aligns across 7 bases. V lost 3 bases to trimming and J lost 4 bases; unmatched junction nucleotides: 7. Germline-derived CDR1 and CDR2 are KGHDR and SFDVKD. The CDR3 covers 15 residues.